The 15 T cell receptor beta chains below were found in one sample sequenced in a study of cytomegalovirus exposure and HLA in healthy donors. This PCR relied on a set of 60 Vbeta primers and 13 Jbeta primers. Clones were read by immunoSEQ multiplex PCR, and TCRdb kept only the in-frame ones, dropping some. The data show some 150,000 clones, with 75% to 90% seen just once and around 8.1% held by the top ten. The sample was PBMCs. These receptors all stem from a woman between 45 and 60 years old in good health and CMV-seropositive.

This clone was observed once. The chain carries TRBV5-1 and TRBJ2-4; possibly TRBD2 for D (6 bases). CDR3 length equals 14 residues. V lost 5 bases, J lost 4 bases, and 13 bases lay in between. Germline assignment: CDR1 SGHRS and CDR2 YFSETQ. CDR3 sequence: CASSDVAGKNIQYF. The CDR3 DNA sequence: TGCGCCAGCAGTGACGTGGCGGGGAAAAACATTCAGTACTTC. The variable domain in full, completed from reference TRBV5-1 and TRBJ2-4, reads KAGVTQTPRYLIKTRGQQVTLSCSPISGHRSVSWYQQTPGQGLQFLFEYFSETQRNKGNFPGRFSGRQFSNSRSEMNVSTLELGDSALYLCASSDVAGKNIQYFGAGTRLSVL.

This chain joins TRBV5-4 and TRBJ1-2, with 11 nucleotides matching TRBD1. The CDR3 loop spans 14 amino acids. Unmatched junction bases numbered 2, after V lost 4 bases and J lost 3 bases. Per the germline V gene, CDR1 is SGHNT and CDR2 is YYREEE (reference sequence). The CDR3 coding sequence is TGTGCCAGCAGCCCGGGACAGGGGGACTATGGCTACACCTTC. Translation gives CASSPGQGDYGYTF.

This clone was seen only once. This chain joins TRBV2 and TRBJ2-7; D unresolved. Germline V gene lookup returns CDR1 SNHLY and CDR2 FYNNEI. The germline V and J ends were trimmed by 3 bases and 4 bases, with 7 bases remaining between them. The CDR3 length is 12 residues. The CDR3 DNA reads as TGTGCCAGCAGTGACGTTCCGTACGAGCAGTACTTC. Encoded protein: CASSDVPYEQYF. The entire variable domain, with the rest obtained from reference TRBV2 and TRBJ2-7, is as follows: EPEVTQTPSHQVTQMGQEVILRCVPISNHLYFYWYRQILGQKVEFLVSFYNNEISEKSEIFDDQFSVERPDGSNFTLKIRSTKLEDSAMYFCASSDVPYEQYFGPGTRLTVT.

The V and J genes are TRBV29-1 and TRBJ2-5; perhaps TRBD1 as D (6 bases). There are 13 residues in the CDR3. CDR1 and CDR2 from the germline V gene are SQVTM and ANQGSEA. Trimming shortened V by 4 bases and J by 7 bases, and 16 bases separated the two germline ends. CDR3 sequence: CSVVLQGSGTQYF. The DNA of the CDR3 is TGCAGCGTTGTACTCCAGGGGTCCGGGACCCAGTACTTC.

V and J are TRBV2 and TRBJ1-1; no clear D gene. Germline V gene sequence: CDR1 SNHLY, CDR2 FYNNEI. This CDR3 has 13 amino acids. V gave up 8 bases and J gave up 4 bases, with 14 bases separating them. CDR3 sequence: CASLRGIGTEAFF. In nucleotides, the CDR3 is TGTGCCAGCCTGCGGGGAATTGGCACTGAAGCTTTCTTT.

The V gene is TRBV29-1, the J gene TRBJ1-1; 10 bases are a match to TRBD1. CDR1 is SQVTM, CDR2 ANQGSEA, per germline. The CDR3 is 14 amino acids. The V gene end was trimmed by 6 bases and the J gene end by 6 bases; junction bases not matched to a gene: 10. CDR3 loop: CSVAWDRGFAEAFF. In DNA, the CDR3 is TGCAGCGTCGCATGGGACAGGGGATTCGCTGAAGCTTTCTTT.

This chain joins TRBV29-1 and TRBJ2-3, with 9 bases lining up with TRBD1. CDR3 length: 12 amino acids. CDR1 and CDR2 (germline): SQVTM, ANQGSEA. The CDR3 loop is CTYRGQTDTQYF. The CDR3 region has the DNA TGCACCTACAGGGGGCAAACAGATACGCAGTATTTT.

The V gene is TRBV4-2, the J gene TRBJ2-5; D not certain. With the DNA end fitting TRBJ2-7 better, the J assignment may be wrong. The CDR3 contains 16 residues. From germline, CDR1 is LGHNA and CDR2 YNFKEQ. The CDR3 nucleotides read TGTGCCAGCAGCCAAGAGGCTAACAGTATACCCTACGAGCAGTACTTC. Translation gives CASSQEANSIPYEQYF.

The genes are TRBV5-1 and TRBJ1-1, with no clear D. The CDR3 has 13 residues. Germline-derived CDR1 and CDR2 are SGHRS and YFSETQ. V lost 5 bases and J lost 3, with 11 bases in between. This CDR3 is CASSWSLDTEAFF. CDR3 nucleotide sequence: TGCGCCAGCAGTTGGAGCTTGGACACTGAAGCTTTCTTT. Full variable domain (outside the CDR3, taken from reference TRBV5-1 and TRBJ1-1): KAGVTQTPRYLIKTRGQQVTLSCSPISGHRSVSWYQQTPGQGLQFLFEYFSETQRNKGNFPGRFSGRQFSNSRSEMNVSTLELGDSALYLCASSWSLDTEAFFGQGTRLTVV.

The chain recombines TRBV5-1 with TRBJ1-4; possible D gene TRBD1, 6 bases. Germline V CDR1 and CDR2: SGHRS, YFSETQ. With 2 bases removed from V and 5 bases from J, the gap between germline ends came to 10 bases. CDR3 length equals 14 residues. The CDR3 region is CASSFFQGNEKLFF. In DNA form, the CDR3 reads TGCGCCAGCAGCTTCTTCCAGGGGAATGAAAAACTGTTTTTT.

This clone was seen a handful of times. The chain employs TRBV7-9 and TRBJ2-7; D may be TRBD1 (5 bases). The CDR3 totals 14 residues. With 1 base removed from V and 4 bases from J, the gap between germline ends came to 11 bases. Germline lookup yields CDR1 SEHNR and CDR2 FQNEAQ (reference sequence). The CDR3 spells CASSLEGRGYEQYF. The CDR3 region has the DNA TGTGCCAGCAGCTTAGAGGGGCGTGGTTACGAGCAGTACTTC. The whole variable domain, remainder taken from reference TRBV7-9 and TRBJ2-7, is DTGVSQNPRHKITKRGQNVTFRCDPISEHNRLYWYRQTLGQGPEFLTYFQNEAQLEKSRLLSDRFSAERPKGSFSTLEIQRTEQGDSAMYLCASSLEGRGYEQYFGPGTRLTVT.

This CDR3 is CASSLQGTGVYEQYF. The CDR3 coding sequence is TGTGCCAGCAGCCTCCAGGGGACAGGGGTTTACGAGCAGTACTTC. J is TRBJ2-7 and V is TRBV11-2; TRBD1 aligns across 10 bases. The V and J ends lost 5 bases and 4 bases, in that order; junction bases with no gene match: 8. Germline V lookup: CDR1 SGHAT, CDR2 FQNNGV. This CDR3 contains 15 residues.

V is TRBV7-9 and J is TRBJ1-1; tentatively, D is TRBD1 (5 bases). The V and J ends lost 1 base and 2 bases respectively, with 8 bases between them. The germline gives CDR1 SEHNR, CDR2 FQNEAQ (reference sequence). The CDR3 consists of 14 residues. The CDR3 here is CASSLVTANTEAFF. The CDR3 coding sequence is TGTGCCAGCAGCTTAGTGACAGCCAACACTGAAGCTTTCTTT. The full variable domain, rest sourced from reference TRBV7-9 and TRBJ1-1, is DTGVSQNPRHKITKRGQNVTFRCDPISEHNRLYWYRQTLGQGPEFLTYFQNEAQLEKSRLLSDRFSAERPKGSFSTLEIQRTEQGDSAMYLCASSLVTANTEAFFGQGTRLTVV.

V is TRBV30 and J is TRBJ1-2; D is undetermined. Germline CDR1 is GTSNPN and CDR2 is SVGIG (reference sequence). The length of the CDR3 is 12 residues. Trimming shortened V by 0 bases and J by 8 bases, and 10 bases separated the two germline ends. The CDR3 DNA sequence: TGTGCCTGGAGTGTGGGAGGCTACGGCTACACCTTC. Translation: CAWSVGGYGYTF.

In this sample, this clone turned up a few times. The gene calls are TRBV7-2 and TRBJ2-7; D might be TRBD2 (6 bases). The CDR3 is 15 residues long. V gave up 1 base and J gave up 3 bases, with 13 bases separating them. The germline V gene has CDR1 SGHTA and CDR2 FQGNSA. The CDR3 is CASSLGSLAYYEQYF. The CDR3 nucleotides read TGTGCCAGCAGCTTAGGGTCCCTAGCGTACTACGAGCAGTACTTC.